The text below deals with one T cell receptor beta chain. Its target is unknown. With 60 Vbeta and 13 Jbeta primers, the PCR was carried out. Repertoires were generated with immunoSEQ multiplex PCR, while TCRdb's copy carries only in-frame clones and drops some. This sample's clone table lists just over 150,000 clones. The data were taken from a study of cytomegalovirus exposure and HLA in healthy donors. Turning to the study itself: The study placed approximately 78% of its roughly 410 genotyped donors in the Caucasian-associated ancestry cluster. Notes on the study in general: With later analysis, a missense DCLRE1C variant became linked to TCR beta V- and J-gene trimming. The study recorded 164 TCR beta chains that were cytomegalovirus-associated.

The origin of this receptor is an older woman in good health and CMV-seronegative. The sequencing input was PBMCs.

In DNA form, the CDR3 reads TGTGCCAGCAGTTTTGGGCGAGAGCAGTTCTTC. Translating it yields CASSFGREQFF. The chain is built from TRBV27 and TRBJ2-1; D remains unclear. Looked up from germline, CDR1 is MNHEY and CDR2 is SMNVEV (reference sequence). V was clipped by 3 bases and J by 10 bases, with 7 bases between them. The CDR3 extends over 11 amino acids.